This TCR beta chain was retrieved from a study of T cells in Graves' hyperthyroidism and ophthalmopathy. This CDR3 spans 15 amino acids. V was pared by 0 bases and J by 3 bases, with 9 bases between. Germline lookup yields CDR1 LGHDT and CDR2 YNNKEL (reference sequence). TCR beta CDR3 regions were amplified from RNA. TCR CDR3 underwent first-round RT-PCR with the HTBI primer set. TCRdb processed the multiplex PCR reads anew with MiXCR; each CDR3 protein has one entry. Of over 700,000 distinct CDR3 sequences listed, approximately 18% are singletons. This clonotype showed up many times. What it recognizes is unknown. Overall study findings and caveats: Separation of ophthalmopathy from stable hyperthyroidism was achieved by a 13 V-J model.

The sequence was collected from a woman aged 45 to 65 with Graves' hyperthyroidism that later progressed to Graves' ophthalmopathy. The sample taken for sequencing was blood. J is TRBJ1-5 and V is TRBV3-1; D remains unclear. The CDR3 nucleotides are TGTGCCAGCAGCCAAGATTCGGGGTACAATCAGCCCCAGCATTTT. This translates into CASSQDSGYNQPQHF. Full variable domain (missing parts from reference TRBV3-1 and TRBJ1-5): DTAVSQTPKYLVTQMGNDKSIKCEQNLGHDTMYWYKQDSKKFLKIMFSYNNKELIINETVPNRFSPKSPDKAHLNLHINSLELGDSAVYFCASSQDSGYNQPQHFGDGTRLSIL.